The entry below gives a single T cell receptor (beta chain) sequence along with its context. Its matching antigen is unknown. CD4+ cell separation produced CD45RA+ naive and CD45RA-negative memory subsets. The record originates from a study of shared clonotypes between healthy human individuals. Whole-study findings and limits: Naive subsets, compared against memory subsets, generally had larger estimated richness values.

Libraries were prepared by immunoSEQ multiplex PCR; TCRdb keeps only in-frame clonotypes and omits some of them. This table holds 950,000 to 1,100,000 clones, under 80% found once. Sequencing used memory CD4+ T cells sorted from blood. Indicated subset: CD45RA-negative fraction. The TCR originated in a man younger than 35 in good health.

For the CDR3, the DNA is TGCGCCAGCAGCCAGGAGAACAGGGGCGAGCAGTACTTC. Protein: CASSQENRGEQYF. The chain combines TRBV4-3 with TRBJ2-7; 7 bases align to TRBD1. This CDR3 is built from 13 residues. The ends lost 3 bases at V and 6 bases at J; junction bases unmatched: 5. Per germline, CDR1 LGHNA and CDR2 YSLEER.